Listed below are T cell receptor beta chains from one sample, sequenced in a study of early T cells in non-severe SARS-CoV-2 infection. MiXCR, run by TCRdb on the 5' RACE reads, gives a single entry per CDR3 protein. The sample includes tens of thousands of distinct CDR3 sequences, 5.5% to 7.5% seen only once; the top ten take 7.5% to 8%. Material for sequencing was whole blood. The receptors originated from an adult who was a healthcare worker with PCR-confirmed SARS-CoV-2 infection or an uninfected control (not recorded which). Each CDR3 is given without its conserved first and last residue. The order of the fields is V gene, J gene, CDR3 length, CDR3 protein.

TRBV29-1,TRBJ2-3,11,SVAGLNTDTQY
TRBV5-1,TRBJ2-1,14,ASSLARGMWYNEQF
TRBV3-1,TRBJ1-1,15,ASSQVSRGASNTEAF
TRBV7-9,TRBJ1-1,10,AVTAKNTEAF
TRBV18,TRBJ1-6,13,ASSPAGQGKSPLH
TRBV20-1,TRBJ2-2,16,SARDRGWSGANTGELF
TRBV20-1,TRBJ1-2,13,SAFNPGQPSYGYT
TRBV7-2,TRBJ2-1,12,ASSLGGLRNEQF
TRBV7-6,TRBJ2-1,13,ASSLTSGGPAEQF
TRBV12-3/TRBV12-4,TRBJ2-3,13,ASSLQVTSTDTQY
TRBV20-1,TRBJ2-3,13,SARDQGSSTDTQY
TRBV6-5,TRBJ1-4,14,ASSSRTGLRNEKLF
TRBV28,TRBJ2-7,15,ASSSQGTGTGSYEQY
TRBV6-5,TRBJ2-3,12,ASSPSGSTDTQY
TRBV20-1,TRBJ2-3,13,SARGAGLSTDTQY
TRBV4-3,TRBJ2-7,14,ASSLHTVGGSYEQY
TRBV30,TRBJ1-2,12,ASHRDDDNYGYT
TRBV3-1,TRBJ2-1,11,ASSRGSRDEQF
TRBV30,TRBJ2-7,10,AWSFGPYEQY
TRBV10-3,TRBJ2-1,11,AIRGTEDNEQF
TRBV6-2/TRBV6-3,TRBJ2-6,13,ASSQDTSGANVLT
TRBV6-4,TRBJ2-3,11,ASSDSHTDTQY
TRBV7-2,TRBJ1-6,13,ASSLLGGANSPLH
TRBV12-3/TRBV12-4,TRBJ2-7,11,ASSLGPKYEQY
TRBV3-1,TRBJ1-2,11,ASSQGWAGGYT
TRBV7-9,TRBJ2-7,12,ASSLDPGPYEQY
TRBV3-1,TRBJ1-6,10,ASSQDRAPLH
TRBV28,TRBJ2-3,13,ASMTSGGRRDTQY
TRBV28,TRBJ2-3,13,ASSSGGGGLDTQY
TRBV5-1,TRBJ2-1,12,ASSLAGRYNEQF
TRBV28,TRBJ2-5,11,ASSLPTGETQY
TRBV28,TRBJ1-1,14,ASRRPAGSKNTEAF
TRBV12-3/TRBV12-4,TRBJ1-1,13,ASESQGNTNTEAF
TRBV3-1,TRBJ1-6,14,ASSQGTVLKGSPLH
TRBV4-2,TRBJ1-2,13,ASSQEGGTTRGYT
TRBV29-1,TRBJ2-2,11,SVEGGNTGELF
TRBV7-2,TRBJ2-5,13,ASSLGGGRGETQY
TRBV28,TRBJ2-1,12,ASSPPTGNNEQF
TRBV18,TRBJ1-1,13,ASSPVSGPGSEAF
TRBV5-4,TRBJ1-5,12,ASSRDREAQPQH